A selection of T cell receptor beta chains follows, all from one sample in a study of cytomegalovirus exposure and HLA in healthy donors. TCRdb's copy holds only in-frame clones and misses some; the assay was immunoSEQ multiplex PCR. The repertoire has 210,000 or so clones, under 90% of them found once; the top ten carry 1% to 1.5%. The material sequenced was PBMCs. The receptors derive from a human donor in good health. Each CDR3 is given with its conserved first and last residue. Each record gives: D gene, J gene, V gene, clone size, CDR3 DNA, CDR3 protein. The D gene is left open where the match is weak. Where a row states a size, it is once, few, many or the class of an expanded clone; other rows omit it.

TRBD2 TRBJ2-1 TRBV7-2 NA TGTGCCAGCAGCTTAGTGGCGGGAGGGTCCTACAATGAGCAGTTCTTC CASSLVAGGSYNEQFF
TRBD2 TRBJ2-3 TRBV5-5 NA TGTGCCAGCAGCTCCTTAGCGGGAAGCCCAGATACGCAGTATTTT CASSSLAGSPDTQYF
NA TRBJ1-1 TRBV11-3 NA TGTGCCAGCAGCTCCGGTGACACTGAAGCTTTCTTT CASSSGDTEAFF
TRBD2 TRBJ2-2 TRBV14 NA TGTGCCAGCAGCCAAGATCAGTGGACTAGCCACACCGGGGAGCTGTTTTTT CASSQDQWTSHTGELFF
TRBD2 TRBJ2-3 TRBV30 NA TGTGCCTGGGGTGGACTAGTGGGCACAGATACGCAGTATTTT CAWGGLVGTDTQYF
NA TRBJ2-1 TRBV7-9 NA TGTGCCAGCAGCGACTGGTCGGAACGGGAGCAGTTCTTC CASSDWSEREQFF
TRBD1 TRBJ1-1 TRBV7-8 NA TGTGCCAGCAGCTTAGCGAGTAGGGGACAGGGGCGTGGTGGGACTGAAGCTTTCTTT CASSLASRGQGRGGTEAFF
TRBD2 TRBJ2-7 TRBV28 NA TGTGCCAGCAGTCCGACTAGCGGGGGAACCTACGAGCAGTACTTC CASSPTSGGTYEQYF
NA TRBJ1-1 TRBV18 NA TGTGCCAGCTCACCATCCAAAGCCGCGCCCAACACTGAAGCTTTCTTT CASSPSKAAPNTEAFF
NA TRBJ2-1 TRBV2 NA TGTGCCAGCAGTGTAAGCGGCGGCAATGAGCAGTTCTTC CASSVSGGNEQFF
NA TRBJ1-4 TRBV30 NA TGTGCCTGGGCGGCGCCTAATGAAAAACTGTTTTTT CAWAAPNEKLFF
NA TRBJ1-1 TRBV7-2 NA TGTGCCAGCAGCGCTAGTGTCGGGGGGGAGAGGACTGAAGCTTTCTTT CASSASVGGERTEAFF
NA TRBJ1-1 TRBV5-1 NA TGCGCCAGCAGCTCGGCGGGGGGCCGGGGCACTGAAGCTTTCTTT CASSSAGGRGTEAFF
NA TRBJ2-5 TRBV7-2 NA TGTGCCAGCAGCTTAGCGCAGGCGGGCGCCGCGGAGACCCAGTACTTC CASSLAQAGAAETQYF
NA TRBJ1-3 TRBV5-5 NA TGTGCCAGCAGCTTCAGGGAAGGGTCTGGAAACACCATATATTTT CASSFREGSGNTIYF
NA TRBJ2-7 TRBV4-3 NA TGCGCCAGCAGCCAAGTGGGACACTCCTACGAGCAGTACTTC CASSQVGHSYEQYF
NA TRBJ2-4 TRBV7-2 once TGTGCCAGCAGCTTAGTCGGGCGGGATAAAAACATTCAGTACTTC CASSLVGRDKNIQYF
TRBD2 TRBJ2-7 TRBV5-1 NA TGCGCCAGCAGCCCGCGGGACTACTCCTACGAGCAGTACTTC CASSPRDYSYEQYF
TRBD1 TRBJ1-3 TRBV29-1 NA TGCAGCGTTTACGGACAGGACTCTGGAAACACCATATATTTT CSVYGQDSGNTIYF
NA TRBJ1-5 TRBV6-5 once TGTGCCAGCAGCTTCGGACAGACCAATCAGCCCCAGCATTTT CASSFGQTNQPQHF
TRBD1 TRBJ1-4 TRBV6-5 NA TGTGCCAGTCGGACAGGGAGTGATCCCCAAAAACTGTTTTTT CASRTGSDPQKLFF
NA TRBJ2-3 TRBV12-2 NA TGTGCAAGTCGCTTAAAGCGGGAGAAAGATACGCAGTATTTT CASRLKREKDTQYF
TRBD1 TRBJ1-2 TRBV6-5 NA TGTGCCAGCAGTTACTCGGTTGAGGGGGCCTATGGCTACACCTTC CASSYSVEGAYGYTF
TRBD1 TRBJ2-3 TRBV5-1 NA TGCGCCAGCAGCTTGGACAGGGGGACAGATACGCAGTATTTT CASSLDRGTDTQYF
TRBD1 TRBJ2-3 TRBV5-1 NA TGCGCCAGCAGCTTCGGACAGGGGGATACGCAGTATTTT CASSFGQGDTQYF
NA TRBJ2-7 TRBV6-5 NA TGTGCCAGCAGCCTGTTGGCCGTCCACGCCGAGCAGTACTTC CASSLLAVHAEQYF
NA TRBJ1-1 TRBV7-9 once TGTGCCAGCAGCTTACACATGAACACTGAAGCTTTCTTT CASSLHMNTEAFF
TRBD2 TRBJ2-5 TRBV12-5 NA TGTGCTAGTGGGTTAGGTGCTAGCGGGACTAGAGAGACCCAGTACTTC CASGLGASGTRETQYF
NA TRBJ2-7 TRBV27 once TGTGCCAGCAGCACTTACACCGCAAAACAGGGAACCTACGAGCAGTACTTC CASSTYTAKQGTYEQYF
NA TRBJ1-5 TRBV21-1 NA TGTGCCAGAGTAGATACCCCCTATCAGCCCCAGCATTTT CARVDTPYQPQHF
TRBD2 TRBJ2-2 TRBV10-3 few TGTGCCATCAGTGCCCGGGCACTAGCGGGAGGGCCGACCGGGGAGCTGTTTTTT CAISARALAGGPTGELFF
TRBD1 TRBJ2-6 TRBV9 once TGTGCCAGCAGCGAGGACAGGGGGCGCGTTGGGGCCAACGTCCTGACTTTC CASSEDRGRVGANVLTF
TRBD2 TRBJ2-3 TRBV29-1 NA TGCAGCGGGACTAGCGGCTTCAACTCGTGGGGAGATACGCAGTATTTT CSGTSGFNSWGDTQYF
NA TRBJ1-1 TRBV6-1 NA TGTGCCAGCAGTGCGGGACAATTGGGTGCCCATGAAGCTTTCTTT CASSAGQLGAHEAFF
TRBD2 TRBJ2-7 TRBV30 NA TGTGCCTGGACAGCGGGAGCTCGGGAGCAGTACTTC CAWTAGAREQYF
NA TRBJ2-1 TRBV2 NA TGTGCCAGCAAAGGTCTCCTAGCAGATAAATACAATGAGCAGTTCTTC CASKGLLADKYNEQFF
NA TRBJ2-5 TRBV7-9 once TGTGCCAGCAGCTCGCGGGGCAGCGGCCAAGAGACCCAGTACTTC CASSSRGSGQETQYF
TRBD2 TRBJ2-1 TRBV9 NA TGTGCCAGCAGCGTAGGGGGGGGAGGGCCGGTTGAGCAGTTCTTC CASSVGGGGPVEQFF
TRBD1 TRBJ1-1 TRBV27 NA TGTGCCAGCAGTCCGGACAGGAAAAACACTGAAGCTTTCTTT CASSPDRKNTEAFF
TRBD2 TRBJ2-7 TRBV7-9 NA TGTGCCAGCAGCTTAGGCGTTGGGGGAGGGCCGGCAATTTGGGAGCAGTACTTC CASSLGVGGGPAIWEQYF
NA TRBJ2-1 TRBV21-1 NA TGTGCCCTAGCAGTGGGCAGGGGTGACAATGAGCAGTTCTTC CALAVGRGDNEQFF
NA TRBJ2-7 TRBV29-1 NA TGCAGCGTTGAAGAGGGCTCGGGAAACTCCTACGAGCAGTACTTC CSVEEGSGNSYEQYF
TRBD2 TRBJ2-1 TRBV11-2 NA TGTGCCAGCAGCCCTACTAGCGGGAGAGGCAATGAGCAGTTCTTC CASSPTSGRGNEQFF
TRBD1 TRBJ1-1 TRBV7-9 few TGTGCCAGCAGCTTAGAGTTCTCAGGGGGAGAAGCTTTCTTT CASSLEFSGGEAFF
NA TRBJ2-7 TRBV28 NA TGTGCCAGCAAACCTGCCTCCCCCAGACAGGACCTAACCTACGAGCAGTACTTC CASKPASPRQDLTYEQYF
TRBD1 TRBJ2-7 TRBV7-8 NA TGTGCCAGCAGCACACGGGGACAGCCCTACGAGCAGTACTTC CASSTRGQPYEQYF
TRBD2 TRBJ2-2 TRBV19 few TGTGCCAGTAGTATACTGGGCCATAGCGGGTTGAACACCGGGGAGCTGTTTTTT CASSILGHSGLNTGELFF
NA TRBJ2-7 TRBV19 NA TGTGCCAGTAGTCAGGGGTCCACCTACGAGCAGTACTTC CASSQGSTYEQYF
NA TRBJ2-7 TRBV18 once TGTGCCAGCCCCCTCCGGGACACTCCAACCTACGAGCAGTACTTC CASPLRDTPTYEQYF
NA TRBJ2-2 TRBV5-4 once TGTGCCAGCAGTTTCGGGGTGATCACCGGGGAGCTGTTTTTT CASSFGVITGELFF
NA TRBJ2-1 TRBV6-5 NA TGTGCCACGGCCGATAGGGCTAGCCGCGATGAGCAGTTCTTC CATADRASRDEQFF
NA TRBJ2-3 TRBV18 NA TGTGCCAGCTCACCTGACGATTCAGGGGCGCATCGAGATACGCAGTATTTT CASSPDDSGAHRDTQYF
NA TRBJ1-3 TRBV6-9 NA TGTGCCACCCTGGCCGCAAACACCATATATTTT CATLAANTIYF